Reported below is one T cell receptor (beta chain). Its antigen is unidentified. Some clones are missing from TCRdb's copy, which holds only in-frame ones; the method was immunoSEQ multiplex PCR. The sample records some 2,400,000 clones, 95% being singletons. Donors comprised healthy HIV-negative adults lacking recent acute infections or vaccinations. The sample belongs to a study of shared clonotypes between healthy human individuals. Overall study findings and caveats: Clonotype sharing across a few donors was observed for about 5.5% of naive CD4 clonotypes. Genetic and exposure-history diversity was limited by the few donors. Clonotypes shared by all four donors outscored non-shared clonotypes in generation probability.

V lost 0 bases to trimming and J lost 7 bases, with 13 bases between them. The CDR3 extends over 15 amino acids. From germline, CDR1 is SGHRS and CDR2 YFSETQ. Material: naive CD4+ T cells sorted from blood. The subset was: CD45RA+ positively selected. The receptor's source is a man aged 18 to 29 in good health. The chain recombines TRBV5-1 with TRBJ1-4; TRBD1 might be the D (6 bases). The DNA for the CDR3 is TGCGCCAGCAGCTTGGCCTTGGGGGCTTCTGAAAAACTGTTTTTT. Amino acids: CASSLALGASEKLFF.